This passage covers 8 T cell receptor beta chains from one sample sequenced in a study of shared clonotypes between healthy human individuals. Here immunoSEQ multiplex PCR was the method, and the copy in TCRdb shows in-frame clones only, minus some. Among approximately 710,000 clones, roughly 88% were seen once, and the ten largest hold around a third. Sequenced: memory CD8+ T cells from PBMCs. The subset is: CD45RO+ cells pooled with CCR7-negative TemRA cells. The receptors here all came from a man younger than 35 in good health. Some clones in this sample may be carry-over from other donors' samples.

The chain combines TRBV29-1 with TRBJ2-3; D might be TRBD1 or TRBD2, each matching 5 bases. Germline values: CDR1 SQVTM, CDR2 ANQGSEA. V lost 7 bases to trimming and J lost 3 bases, with 14 bases between them. CDR3 length: 13 residues. The CDR3 loop reads CSADSGLTDTQYF. CDR3 DNA: TGCAGCGCCGACAGCGGCTTGACAGATACGCAGTATTTT.

V is TRBV19 and J is TRBJ2-7; D uncertain. The germline CDR1 and CDR2 sequences are LNHDA and SQIVND (reference sequence). This CDR3 is 14 amino acids long. V lost 4 bases and J lost 1, with 11 bases in between. CDR3 protein: CASSNRANSYEQYF. DNA for the CDR3: TGTGCCAGTAGTAATCGGGCAAATTCCTACGAGCAGTACTTC.

The rearrangement links TRBV29-1 to TRBJ2-7; tentatively, D is TRBD1 (6 bases). Trimming shortened V by 5 bases and J by 1 base, and 12 bases separated the two germline ends. CDR1 is SQVTM, CDR2 ANQGSEA, per germline. CDR3 length: 13 amino acids. CDR3 in DNA: TGCAGCGTTACCGACAGGTATTCCTACGAGCAGTACTTC. Its translation is CSVTDRYSYEQYF.

The chain links TRBV9 to TRBJ2-5; 11 bases fit TRBD2. This CDR3 region has 19 residues. The ends lost 2 bases at V and 3 bases at J; junction bases unmatched: 15. The germline CDR1 and CDR2 sequences are SGDLS and YYNGEE. The CDR3 here is CASSVGLEPGLAVKETQYF. CDR3 bases: TGTGCCAGCAGCGTGGGACTCGAGCCGGGACTAGCGGTAAAAGAGACCCAGTACTTC.

The CDR3 nucleotides are TGTGCCAGCAGCTCAAAGCGGACAGGGAGCACAGATACGCAGTATTTT. Encoded protein: CASSSKRTGSTDTQYF. The rearrangement links TRBV11-2 to TRBJ2-3; the match to TRBD1 covers 8 bases. The V gene end was trimmed by 4 bases and the J gene end by 0 bases; junction bases not matched to a gene: 6. This CDR3 is 16 amino acids long. From germline, CDR1 is SGHAT and CDR2 FQNNGV.

This clone was counted once. The rearrangement uses TRBV28 and TRBJ1-6; D is unresolved. The germline V and J ends were trimmed by 6 bases and 10 bases, with 10 bases remaining between them. In germline, CDR1 is MDHEN, CDR2 SYDVKM. This CDR3 is 12 amino acids long. In DNA, the CDR3 is TGTGCCAGCAGCTTTCTCCCCTCACCCCTCCACTTT. This gives the protein CASSFLPSPLHF.

The chain employs TRBV15 and TRBJ2-3, with D possibly TRBD2 on 5 matching bases. Trimming took off 5 bases at V and 0 bases at J, with 12 bases between the two ends. The germline V gene encodes CDR1 LNHNV and CDR2 YYDKDF (reference sequence). CDR3 length equals 15 residues. The CDR3 bases are TGTGCCACCAGCTCGCTAGCAGCTAGCACAGATACGCAGTATTTT. This sequence encodes CATSSLAASTDTQYF.

The rearrangement joins TRBV7-3 to TRBJ1-4; 11 positions match TRBD1. This CDR3 region has 15 residues. Germline-derived CDR1 and CDR2 are SGHTA and FQGTGA. Trimming at V came to 5 bases and at J to 7 bases, leaving 6 bases not matched to a gene. The CDR3 spells CASSRKGTGGEKLFF. The CDR3 coding sequence is TGTGCCAGCAGCAGAAAGGGGACAGGGGGTGAAAAACTGTTTTTT.